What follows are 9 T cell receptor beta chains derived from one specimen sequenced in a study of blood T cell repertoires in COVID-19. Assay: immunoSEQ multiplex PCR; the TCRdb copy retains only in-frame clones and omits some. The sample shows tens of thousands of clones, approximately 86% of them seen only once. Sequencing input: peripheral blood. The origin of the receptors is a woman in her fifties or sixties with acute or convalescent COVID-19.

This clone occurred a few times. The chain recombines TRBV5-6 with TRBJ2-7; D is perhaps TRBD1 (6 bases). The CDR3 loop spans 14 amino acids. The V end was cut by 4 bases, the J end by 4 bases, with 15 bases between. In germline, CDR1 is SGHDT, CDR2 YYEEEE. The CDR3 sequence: CASSLDRSSYEQYF. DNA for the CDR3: TGTGCCAGCAGCCTAGACAGGTCCTCATACGAGCAGTACTTC.

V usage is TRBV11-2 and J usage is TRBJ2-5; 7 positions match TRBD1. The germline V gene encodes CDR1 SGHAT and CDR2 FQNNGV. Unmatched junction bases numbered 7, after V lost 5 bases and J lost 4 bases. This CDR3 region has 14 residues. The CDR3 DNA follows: TGTGCCAGCAGCACCTATGACAGGGTAGAGACCCAGTACTTC. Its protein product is CASSTYDRVETQYF.

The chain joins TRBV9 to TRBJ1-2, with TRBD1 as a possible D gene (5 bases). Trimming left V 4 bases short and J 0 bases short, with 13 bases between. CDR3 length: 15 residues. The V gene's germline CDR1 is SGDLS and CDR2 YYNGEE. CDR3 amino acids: CASSPGGRANYGYTF. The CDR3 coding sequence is TGTGCCAGCAGCCCGGGGGGGAGGGCTAACTATGGCTACACCTTC. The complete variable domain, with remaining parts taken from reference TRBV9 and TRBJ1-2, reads DSGVTQTPKHLITATGQRVTLRCSPRSGDLSVYWYQQSLDQGLQFLIQYYNGEERAKGNILERFSAQQFPDLHSELNLSSLELGDSALYFCASSPGGRANYGYTFGSGTRLTVV.

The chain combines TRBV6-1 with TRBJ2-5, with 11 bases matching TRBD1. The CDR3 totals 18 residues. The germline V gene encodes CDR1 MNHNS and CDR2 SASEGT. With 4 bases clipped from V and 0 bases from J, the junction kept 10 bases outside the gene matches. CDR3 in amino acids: CASSGTGGRGGYQETQYF. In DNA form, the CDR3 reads TGTGCCAGCAGTGGGACAGGGGGCAGAGGGGGGTACCAAGAGACCCAGTACTTC.

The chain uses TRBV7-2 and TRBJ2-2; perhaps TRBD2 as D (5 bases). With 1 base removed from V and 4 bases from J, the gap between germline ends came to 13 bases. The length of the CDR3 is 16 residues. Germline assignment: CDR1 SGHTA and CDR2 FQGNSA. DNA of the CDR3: TGTGCCAGCAGCTTAGTTGGACCCGGGGTCACCGGGGAGCTGTTTTTT. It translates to CASSLVGPGVTGELFF.

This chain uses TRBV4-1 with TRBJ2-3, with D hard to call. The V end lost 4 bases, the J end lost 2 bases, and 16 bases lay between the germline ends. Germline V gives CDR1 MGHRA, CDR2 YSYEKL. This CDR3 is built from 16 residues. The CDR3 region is CASSPLGMGLTDTQYF. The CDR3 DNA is TGCGCCAGCAGCCCCCTTGGTATGGGCCTCACAGATACGCAGTATTTT.

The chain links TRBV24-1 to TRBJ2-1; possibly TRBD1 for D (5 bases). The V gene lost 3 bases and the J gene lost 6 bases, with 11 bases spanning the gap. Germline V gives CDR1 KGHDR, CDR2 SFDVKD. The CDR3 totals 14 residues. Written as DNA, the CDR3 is TGTGCCACCAGTGATGGTAGGGGATCCAATGAGCAGTTCTTC. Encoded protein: CATSDGRGSNEQFF.

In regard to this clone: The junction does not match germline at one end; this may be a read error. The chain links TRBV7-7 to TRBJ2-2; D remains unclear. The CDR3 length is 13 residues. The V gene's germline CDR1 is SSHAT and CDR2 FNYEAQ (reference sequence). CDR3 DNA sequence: TGTGCTAGCAGCTTCAGCGTACAAGGGGAGCTGTTTTTT. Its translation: CASSFSVQGELFF. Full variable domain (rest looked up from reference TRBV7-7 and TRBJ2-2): GAGVSQSPRYKVTKRGQDVTLRCDPISSHATLYWYQQALGQGPEFLTYFNYEAQPDKSGLPSDRFSAERPEGSISTLTIQRTEQRDSAMYRCASSFSVQGELFFGEGSRLTVL.

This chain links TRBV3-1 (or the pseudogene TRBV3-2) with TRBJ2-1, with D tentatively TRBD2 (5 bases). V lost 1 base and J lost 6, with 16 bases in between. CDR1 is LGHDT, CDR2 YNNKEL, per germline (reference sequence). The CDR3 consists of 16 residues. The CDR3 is CASSQGPAGSGNEQFF. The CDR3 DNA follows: TGTGCCAGCAGCCAAGGTCCGGCTGGGAGCGGCAATGAGCAGTTCTTC.